This T cell receptor beta chain is from a study of blood T cell repertoires in COVID-19. About the study: Donors in the United States, Italy and Spain gave samples during acute or convalescent COVID-19.

Produced via immunoSEQ multiplex PCR; TCRdb's table is partial and in-frame only. The table has about 62,000 clones, about nine tenths seen once. CDR1 is SGHRS, CDR2 YFSETQ, per germline. The CDR3 is made up of 12 amino acids. Trimming pared 1 base from V and 5 bases from J, leaving 6 bases between. V and J are TRBV5-1 and TRBJ2-5; unclear D gene. What was sequenced was peripheral blood. The TCR sequence derives from a woman older than 75 with acute or convalescent COVID-19. The CDR3 DNA is TGCGCCAGCAGCTTGTTAGAGGAGACCCAGTACTTC. It translates to CASSLLEETQYF.